The present T cell receptor beta chain was sequenced within a study of vaccination and CD4 T cells after COVID-19. Broader study findings: The median SARS-CoV-2-reactive clonotype number increased from about 20 to 38, without statistical significance.

With the Oncomine TCR Beta short-read assay, DNA from cultured CD4+ T cells was sequenced. TCRdb reprocessed the PCR reads via MiXCR and lists one record per CDR3 protein. The sample consists of around 21,000 distinct CDR3 sequences, 60% of them appearing once. Worth noting for this clonotype: Antigen: not known.

Trimming shortened V by 0 bases and J by 2 bases, and 13 bases separated the two germline ends. The CDR3 sequence is 15 residues long. CDR1 and CDR2 (germline): DFQATT, SNEGSKA (reference sequence). Described treatment: roughly 10-day PBMC culture with coronavirus spike peptide pools or control peptides (ViraFEST assay). The sample was CD4+ T cells from blood, cultured in vitro, taken after SARS-CoV-2 vaccination. The gene calls are TRBV20-1 and TRBJ1-2; no firm D call. This clonotype was sampled from a human donor who had recovered from COVID-19. CDR3: CSARELIRSNYGYTF. Written as DNA, the CDR3 is TGCAGTGCTAGAGAGTTGATTAGATCAAACTATGGCTACACCTTC.